This entry features one T cell receptor (beta chain) sequence. This sample stems from a study of blood T cell repertoires in COVID-19. For the study at large: Collection of acute and convalescent COVID-19 samples took place in the United States, Italy and Spain.

As processed by the authors: Amplification with reference gene primers provided the estimates of nucleated cell counts. Method: immunoSEQ multiplex PCR; TCRdb's copy keeps in-frame clones and lacks some. V, J and clone size derive from that table, while D and trimming were established from the DNA sequence. The sample shows fewer than 200,000 clones, approximately 79% of them seen only once. V gave up 5 bases and J gave up 3 bases; unmatched junction bases: 7. Germline lookup yields CDR1 SEHNR and CDR2 FQNEAQ (reference sequence). The CDR3 consists of 17 residues. This chain joins TRBV7-9 and TRBJ2-6; 10 bases fit TRBD1. Sequenced: peripheral blood. The sequence derives from a woman in her 70s with acute or convalescent COVID-19. The CDR3: CASSKDRGIYGANVLTF. Written as DNA, the CDR3 is TGTGCCAGCAGCAAGGACAGGGGGATATATGGGGCCAACGTCCTGACTTTC.